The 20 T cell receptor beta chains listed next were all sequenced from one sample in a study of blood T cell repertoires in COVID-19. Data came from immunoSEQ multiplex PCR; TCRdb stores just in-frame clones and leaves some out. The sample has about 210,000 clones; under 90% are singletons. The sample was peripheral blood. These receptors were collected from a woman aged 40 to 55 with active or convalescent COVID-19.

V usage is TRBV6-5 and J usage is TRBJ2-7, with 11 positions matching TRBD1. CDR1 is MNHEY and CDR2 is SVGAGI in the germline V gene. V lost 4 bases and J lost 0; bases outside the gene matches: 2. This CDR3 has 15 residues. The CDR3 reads CASSWGTGGSYEQYF. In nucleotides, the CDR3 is TGTGCCAGCAGTTGGGGGACAGGGGGCTCCTACGAGCAGTACTTC.

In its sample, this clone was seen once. The CDR3 bases are TGTGCCAGCAGCTCGCGGACTAGCGGGGGTGCAAGAGAGACCCAGTACTTC. Translation gives CASSSRTSGGARETQYF. The rearrangement links TRBV7-9 to TRBJ2-5, with TRBD2 matching 13 bases. The CDR3 contains 17 residues. With 4 bases clipped from V and 4 bases from J, the junction kept 9 bases outside the gene matches. Germline V gene data show CDR1 as SEHNR and CDR2 as FQNEAQ (reference sequence).

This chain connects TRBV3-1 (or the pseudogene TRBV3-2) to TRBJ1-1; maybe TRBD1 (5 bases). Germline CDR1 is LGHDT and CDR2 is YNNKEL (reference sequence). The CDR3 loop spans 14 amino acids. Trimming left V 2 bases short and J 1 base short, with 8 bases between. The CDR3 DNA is TGTGCCAGCAGCCAATCCGACAGGAACACTGAAGCTTTCTTT. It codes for CASSQSDRNTEAFF.

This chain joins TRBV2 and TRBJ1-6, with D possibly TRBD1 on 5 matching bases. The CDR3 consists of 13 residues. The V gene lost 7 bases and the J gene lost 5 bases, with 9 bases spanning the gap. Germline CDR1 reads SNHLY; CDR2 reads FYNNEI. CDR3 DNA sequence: TGTGCCAGCAAGCTCAGGGATAATTCACCCCTCCACTTT. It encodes CASKLRDNSPLHF.

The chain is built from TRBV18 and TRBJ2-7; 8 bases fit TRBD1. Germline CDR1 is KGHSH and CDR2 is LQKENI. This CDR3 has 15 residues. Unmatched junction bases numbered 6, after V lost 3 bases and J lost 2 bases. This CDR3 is CASSPGQVPPYEQYF. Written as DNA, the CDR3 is TGTGCCAGCTCACCGGGACAGGTGCCCCCCTACGAGCAGTACTTC.

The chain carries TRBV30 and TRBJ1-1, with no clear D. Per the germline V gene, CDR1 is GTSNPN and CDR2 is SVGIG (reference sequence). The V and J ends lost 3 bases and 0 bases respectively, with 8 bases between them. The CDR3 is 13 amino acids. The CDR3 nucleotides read TGTGCCTGGAGGGGCCGCATGAACACTGAAGCTTTCTTT. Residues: CAWRGRMNTEAFF.

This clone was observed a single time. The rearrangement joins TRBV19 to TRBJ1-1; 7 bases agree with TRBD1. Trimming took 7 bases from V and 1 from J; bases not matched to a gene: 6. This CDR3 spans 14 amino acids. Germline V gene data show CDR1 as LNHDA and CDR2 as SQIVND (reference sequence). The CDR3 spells CASTPRDRNTEAFF. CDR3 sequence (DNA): TGTGCCAGTACCCCCCGGGACAGGAACACTGAAGCTTTCTTT.

The CDR3 sequence: CASSLARGAGNTIYF. In DNA form, the CDR3 reads TGTGCCAGCAGCTTAGCTCGGGGGGCTGGAAACACCATATATTTT. The chain has TRBV11-2 and TRBJ1-3, with D perhaps TRBD1 (5 bases). V was cut by 1 base and J by 2 bases, with 9 bases left in between. Germline values: CDR1 SGHAT, CDR2 FQNNGV. The CDR3 has 15 amino acids. Combining the CDR3 with reference TRBV11-2 and TRBJ1-3 gives the whole variable domain EAGVAQSPRYKIIEKRQSVAFWCNPISGHATLYWYQQILGQGPKLLIQFQNNGVVDDSQLPKDRFSAERLKGVDSTLKIQPAKLEDSAVYLCASSLARGAGNTIYFGEGSWLTVV.

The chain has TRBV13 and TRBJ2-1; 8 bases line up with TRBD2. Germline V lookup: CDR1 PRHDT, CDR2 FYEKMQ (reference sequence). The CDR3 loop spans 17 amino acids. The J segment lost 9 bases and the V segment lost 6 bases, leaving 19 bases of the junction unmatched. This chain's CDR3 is CASRKNSLSHGGGEQFF. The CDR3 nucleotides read TGTGCCAGCAGAAAAAACAGCTTGTCCCACGGGGGGGGTGAGCAGTTCTTC.

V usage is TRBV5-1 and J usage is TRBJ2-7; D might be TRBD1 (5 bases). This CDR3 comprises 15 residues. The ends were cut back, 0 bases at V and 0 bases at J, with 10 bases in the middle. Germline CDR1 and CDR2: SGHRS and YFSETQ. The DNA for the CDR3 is TGCGCCAGCAGCTTGGAACCAGGGATCTCCTACGAGCAGTACTTC. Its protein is CASSLEPGISYEQYF.

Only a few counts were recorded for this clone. CDR3 nucleotides: TGTGCCATCAGCTCGACAGGGCCCACCCAGCATTTT. Its protein is CAISSTGPTQHF. The V call is TRBV10-3, the J call TRBJ1-5; 7 bases agree with TRBD1. The junction had 7 bases not matched to a gene; V was cut back by 6 bases and J by 11 bases. Germline V lookup: CDR1 ENHRY, CDR2 SYGVKD. The CDR3 has 12 residues.

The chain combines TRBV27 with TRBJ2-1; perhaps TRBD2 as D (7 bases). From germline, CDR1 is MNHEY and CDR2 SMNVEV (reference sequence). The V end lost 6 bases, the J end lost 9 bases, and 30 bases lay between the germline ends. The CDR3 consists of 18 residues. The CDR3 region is CASSKGVGGLGIIGEQFF. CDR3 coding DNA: TGTGCCAGCAGCAAAGGAGTCGGGGGGCTCGGGATTATCGGTGAGCAGTTCTTC.

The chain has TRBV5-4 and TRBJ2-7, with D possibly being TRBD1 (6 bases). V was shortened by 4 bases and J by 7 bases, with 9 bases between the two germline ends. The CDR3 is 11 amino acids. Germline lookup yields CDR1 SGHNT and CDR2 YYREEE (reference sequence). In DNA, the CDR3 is TGTGCCAGCAGCCGGACAGATGAGCAGTACTTC. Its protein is CASSRTDEQYF.

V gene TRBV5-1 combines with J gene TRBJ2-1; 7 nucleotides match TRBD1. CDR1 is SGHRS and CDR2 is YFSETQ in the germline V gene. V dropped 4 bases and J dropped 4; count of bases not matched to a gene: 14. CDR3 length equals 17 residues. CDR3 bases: TGCGCCAGCAGCCCCGGGGCCGGGACAGCTAGATACAATGAGCAGTTCTTC. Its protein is CASSPGAGTARYNEQFF.

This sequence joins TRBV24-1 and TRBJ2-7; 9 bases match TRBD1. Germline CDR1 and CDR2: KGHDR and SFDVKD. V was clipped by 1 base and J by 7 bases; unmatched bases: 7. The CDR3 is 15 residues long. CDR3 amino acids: CATSDFRDREGEQYF. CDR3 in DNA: TGTGCCACCAGTGATTTCCGGGACAGGGAAGGAGAGCAGTACTTC.

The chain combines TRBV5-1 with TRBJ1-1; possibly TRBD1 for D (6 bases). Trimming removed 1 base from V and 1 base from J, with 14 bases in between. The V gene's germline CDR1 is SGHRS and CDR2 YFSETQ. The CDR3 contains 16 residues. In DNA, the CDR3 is TGCGCCAGCAGCTTGAACAGGGAGGGGACGAACACTGAAGCTTTCTTT. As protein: CASSLNREGTNTEAFF.

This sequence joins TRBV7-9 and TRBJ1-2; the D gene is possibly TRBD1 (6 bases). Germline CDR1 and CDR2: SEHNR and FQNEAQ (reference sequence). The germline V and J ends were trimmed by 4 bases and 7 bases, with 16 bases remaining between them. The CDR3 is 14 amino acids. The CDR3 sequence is CASSSPNRVGGYTF. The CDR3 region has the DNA TGTGCCAGCAGCTCACCTAACAGGGTGGGTGGCTACACCTTC.

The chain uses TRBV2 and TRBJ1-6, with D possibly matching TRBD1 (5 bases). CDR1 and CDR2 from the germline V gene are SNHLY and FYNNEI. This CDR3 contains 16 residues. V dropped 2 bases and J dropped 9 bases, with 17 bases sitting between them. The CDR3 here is CASSELGRGRGSPLHF. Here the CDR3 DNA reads TGTGCCAGCAGTGAACTGGGCCGTGGGAGGGGTTCACCCCTCCACTTT.

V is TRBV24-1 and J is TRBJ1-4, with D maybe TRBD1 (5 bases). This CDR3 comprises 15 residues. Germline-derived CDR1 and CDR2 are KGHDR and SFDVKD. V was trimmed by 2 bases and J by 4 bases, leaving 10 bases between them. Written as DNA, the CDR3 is TGTGCCACCAGTGATTCCTATAGGGGTAATGAAAAACTGTTTTTT. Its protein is CATSDSYRGNEKLFF.

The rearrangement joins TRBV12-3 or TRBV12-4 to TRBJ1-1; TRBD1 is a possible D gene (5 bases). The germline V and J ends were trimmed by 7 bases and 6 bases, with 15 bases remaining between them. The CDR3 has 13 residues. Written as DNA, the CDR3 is TGTGCCAGCACCTTCGTCGGGGGGGCTGAAGCTTTCTTT. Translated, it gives CASTFVGGAEAFF.